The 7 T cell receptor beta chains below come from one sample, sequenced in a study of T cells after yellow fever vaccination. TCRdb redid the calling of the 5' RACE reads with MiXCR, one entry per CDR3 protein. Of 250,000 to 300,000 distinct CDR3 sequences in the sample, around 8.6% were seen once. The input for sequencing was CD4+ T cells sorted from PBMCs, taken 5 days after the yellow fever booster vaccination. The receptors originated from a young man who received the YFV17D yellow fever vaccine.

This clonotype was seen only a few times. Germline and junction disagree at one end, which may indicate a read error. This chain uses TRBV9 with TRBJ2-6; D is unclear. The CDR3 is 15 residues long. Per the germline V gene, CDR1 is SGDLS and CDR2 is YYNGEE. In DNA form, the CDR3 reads TGTGCCAGCAGCGCCGCCCTCTCTCGGGCCAACGTCCTGACTTTC. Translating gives CASSAALSRANVLTF.

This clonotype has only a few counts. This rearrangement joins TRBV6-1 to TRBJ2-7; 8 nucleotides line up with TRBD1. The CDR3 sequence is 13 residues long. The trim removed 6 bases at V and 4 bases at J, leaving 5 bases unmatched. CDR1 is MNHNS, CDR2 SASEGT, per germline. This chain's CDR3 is CASRQGAAYEQYV. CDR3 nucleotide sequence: TGTGCCAGCAGGCAGGGGGCTGCGTACGAGCAGTACGTC.

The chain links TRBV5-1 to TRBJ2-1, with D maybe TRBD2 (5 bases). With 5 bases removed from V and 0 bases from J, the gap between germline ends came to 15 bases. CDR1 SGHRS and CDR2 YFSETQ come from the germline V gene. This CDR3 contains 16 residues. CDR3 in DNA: TGCGCCAGCAGACGCCGGACTCCCAGCTCCTACAATGAGCAGTTCTTC. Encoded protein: CASRRRTPSSYNEQFF.

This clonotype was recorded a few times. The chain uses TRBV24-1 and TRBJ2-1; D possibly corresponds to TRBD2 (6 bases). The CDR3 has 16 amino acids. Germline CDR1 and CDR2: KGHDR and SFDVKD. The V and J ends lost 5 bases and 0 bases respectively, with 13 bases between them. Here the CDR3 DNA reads TGTGCCACCAGTGCCAAGGGCGGGGCCTCCTACAATGAGCAGTTCTTC. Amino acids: CATSAKGGASYNEQFF.

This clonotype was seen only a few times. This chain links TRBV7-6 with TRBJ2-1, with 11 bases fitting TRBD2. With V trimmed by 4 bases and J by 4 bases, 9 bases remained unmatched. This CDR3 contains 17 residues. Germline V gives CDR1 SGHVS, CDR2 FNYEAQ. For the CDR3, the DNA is TGTGCCAGCAGCTGGGGGGGGGGACTAGCGGTGTACAATGAGCAGTTCTTC. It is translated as CASSWGGGLAVYNEQFF.

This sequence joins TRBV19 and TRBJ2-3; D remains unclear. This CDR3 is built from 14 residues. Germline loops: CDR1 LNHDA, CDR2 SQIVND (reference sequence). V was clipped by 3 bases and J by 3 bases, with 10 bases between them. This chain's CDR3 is CASSIDPLTDTQYF. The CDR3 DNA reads TGTGCCAGTAGTATCGACCCCCTTACAGATACGCAGTATTTT.

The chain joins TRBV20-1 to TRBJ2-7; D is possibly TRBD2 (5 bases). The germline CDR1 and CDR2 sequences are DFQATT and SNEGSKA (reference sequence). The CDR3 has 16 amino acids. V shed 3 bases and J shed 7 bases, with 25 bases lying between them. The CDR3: CSARAFVESLPGEQYV. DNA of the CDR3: TGCAGTGCTAGGGCCTTCGTAGAGAGTCTCCCGGGGGAGCAGTACGTC.